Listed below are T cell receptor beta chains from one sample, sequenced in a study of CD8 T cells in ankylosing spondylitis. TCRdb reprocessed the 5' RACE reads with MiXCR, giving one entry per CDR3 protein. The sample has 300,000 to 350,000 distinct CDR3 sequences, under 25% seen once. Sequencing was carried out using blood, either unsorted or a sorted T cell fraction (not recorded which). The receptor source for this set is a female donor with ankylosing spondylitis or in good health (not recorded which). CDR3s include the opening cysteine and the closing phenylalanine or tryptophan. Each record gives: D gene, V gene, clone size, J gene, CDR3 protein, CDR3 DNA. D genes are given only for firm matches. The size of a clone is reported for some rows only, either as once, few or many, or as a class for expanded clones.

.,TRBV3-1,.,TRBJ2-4,CASSFRQVAKNIQYF,TGTGCCAGCAGCTTTCGACAGGTGGCCAAAAACATTCAGTACTTC
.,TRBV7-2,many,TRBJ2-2,CASSPPGLAFGAGELFF,TGTGCCAGCAGCCCCCCCGGGCTAGCGTTCGGGGCCGGGGAGCTGTTTTTT
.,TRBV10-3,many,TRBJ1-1,CAISSRGTEAFF,TGTGCCATCAGTTCACGCGGCACTGAAGCTTTCTTT
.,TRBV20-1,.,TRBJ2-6,CSAERRANVLTF,TGCAGTGCTGAACGAAGGGCCAACGTCCTGACTTTC
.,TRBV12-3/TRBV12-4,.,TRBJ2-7,CASSLGGGGEQYF,TGTGCCAGCAGTCTCGGAGGGGGAGGGGAGCAGTACTTC
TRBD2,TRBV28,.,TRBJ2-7,CASTAGGGSGTIYEGEQYF,TGTGCCAGCACCGCGGGTGGGGGTAGCGGGACCATCTACGAAGGCGAGCAGTACTTC
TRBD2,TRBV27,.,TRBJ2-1,CASSFALGTSGYNEQFF,TGTGCCAGCAGTTTCGCCCTCGGGACTAGCGGGTACAATGAGCAGTTCTTC
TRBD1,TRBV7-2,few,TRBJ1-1,CASSPGTGVHTEAFF,TGTGCCAGCAGCCCCGGGACAGGGGTACACACTGAAGCTTTCTTT
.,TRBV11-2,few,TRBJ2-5,CASSFSGRLETQYF,TGTGCCAGCAGCTTCAGTGGGCGGTTAGAGACCCAGTACTTC
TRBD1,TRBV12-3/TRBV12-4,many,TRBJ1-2,CASSPQGARGYTF,TGTGCCAGCAGTCCCCAGGGGGCCCGAGGCTACACCTTC
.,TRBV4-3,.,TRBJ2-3,CASSSERSTDTQYF,TGCGCCAGCAGTTCAGAGCGGTCCACAGATACGCAGTATTTT
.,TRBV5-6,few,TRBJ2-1,CASSAYYEQFF,TGTGCCAGCAGCGCCTACTATGAGCAGTTCTTC
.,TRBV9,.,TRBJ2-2,CASSVGGGYNTGELFF,TGTGCCAGCAGCGTAGGGGGCGGGTACAACACCGGGGAGCTGTTTTTT
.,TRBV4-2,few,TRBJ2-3,CASSQDQRDSPTDTQYF,TGTGCCAGCAGCCAAGATCAGCGGGACAGCCCTACAGATACGCAGTATTTT
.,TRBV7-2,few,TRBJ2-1,CASTPGRLDNEQFF,TGTGCCAGCACCCCCGGACGACTTGACAATGAGCAGTTCTTC
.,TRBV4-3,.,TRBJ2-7,CASSQEGGISYEQYF,TGCGCCAGCAGCCAAGAGGGCGGGATTTCCTACGAGCAGTACTTC
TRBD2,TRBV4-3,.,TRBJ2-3,CASSQERGRGTDTQYF,TGCGCCAGCAGCCAAGAACGCGGGAGAGGGACAGATACGCAGTATTTT
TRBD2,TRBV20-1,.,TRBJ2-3,CSASSAGDSTDTQYF,TGCAGTGCTTCCTCGGCGGGGGACAGCACAGATACGCAGTATTTT
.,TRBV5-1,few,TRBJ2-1,CASSLVGPSSYNEQFF,TGCGCCAGCAGCCTTGTTGGCCCGAGCTCCTACAATGAGCAGTTCTTC
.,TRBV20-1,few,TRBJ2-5,CSAPDRGGTQYF,TGCAGTGCTCCAGACCGAGGGGGGACCCAGTACTTC
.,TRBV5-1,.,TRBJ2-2,CASSRPSVGAGELFF,TGCGCCAGCAGTCGACCTAGCGTAGGTGCCGGGGAGCTGTTTTTT
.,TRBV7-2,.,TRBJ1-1,CASSEAANTEAFF,TGTGCCAGCAGCGAGGCAGCGAACACTGAAGCTTTCTTT
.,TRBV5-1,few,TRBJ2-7,CASSWGGQINYEQYF,TGCGCCAGCAGCTGGGGGGGACAGATTAACTACGAGCAGTACTTC
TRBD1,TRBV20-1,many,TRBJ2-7,CSATPGTGAYEQYF,TGCAGTGCTACCCCAGGGACAGGGGCCTACGAGCAGTACTTC
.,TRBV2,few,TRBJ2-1,CASSEQGQSYNEQFF,TGTGCCAGCAGTGAACAAGGACAGTCCTACAATGAGCAGTTCTTC
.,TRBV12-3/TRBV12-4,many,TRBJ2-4,CASTYPGGRSNIQYF,TGTGCCAGCACTTACCCGGGGGGCCGTTCGAACATTCAGTACTTC
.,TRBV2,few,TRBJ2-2,CASSDPFWDRSNTGELFF,TGTGCCAGCAGTGACCCCTTCTGGGACCGGTCGAACACCGGGGAGCTGTTTTTT
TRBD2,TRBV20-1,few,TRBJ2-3,CSARDLRGLAGDTTSTDTQYF,TGCAGTGCTAGAGATTTAAGGGGACTAGCGGGAGATACAACTAGCACAGATACGCAGTATTTT
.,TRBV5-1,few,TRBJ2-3,CASSQEGRRTDTQYF,TGCGCCAGCAGCCAAGAAGGGAGGAGGACAGATACGCAGTATTTT
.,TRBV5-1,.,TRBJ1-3,CASSLPNLQSSGNTIYF,TGCGCCAGCAGCTTACCTAACCTTCAAAGTTCTGGAAACACCATATATTTT
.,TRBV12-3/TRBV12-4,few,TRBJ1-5,CASSPSRRYQPQHF,TGTGCCAGCAGTCCTTCACGGCGGTATCAGCCCCAGCATTTT
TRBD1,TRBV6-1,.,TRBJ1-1,CASRSTGDTEAFF,TGTGCCAGCAGGTCCACAGGGGACACTGAAGCTTTCTTT
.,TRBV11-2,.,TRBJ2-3,CASSPYPGGGSTDTQYF,TGTGCCAGCAGCCCTTATCCTGGAGGAGGGAGCACAGATACGCAGTATTTT
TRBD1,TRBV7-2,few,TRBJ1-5,CASSLERRQGGQPQHF,TGTGCCAGCAGCTTAGAACGTCGACAGGGTGGTCAGCCCCAGCATTTT
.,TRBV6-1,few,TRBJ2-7,CASSQSWTGRTYEQYF,TGTGCCAGCAGTCAATCCTGGACTGGACGAACCTACGAGCAGTACTTC
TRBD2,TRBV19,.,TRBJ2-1,CASTETGGTRGYEQFF,TGTGCCAGTACTGAAACGGGCGGGACTAGGGGGTACGAGCAGTTCTTC
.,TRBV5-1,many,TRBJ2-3,CASSLAGADTQYF,TGTGCCAGCAGCCTCGCCGGGGCAGATACGCAGTATTTT
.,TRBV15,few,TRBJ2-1,CATSRDHARWGVEQFF,TGTGCCACCAGCAGAGACCATGCGAGGTGGGGTGTTGAGCAGTTCTTC
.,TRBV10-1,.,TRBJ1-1,CASSESRGGNTEAFF,TGCGCCAGCAGTGAATCGAGGGGAGGGAACACTGAAGCTTTCTTT
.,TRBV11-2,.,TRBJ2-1,CASSRGNGEQFF,TGTGCCAGCAGCCGGGGAAACGGTGAGCAGTTCTTC
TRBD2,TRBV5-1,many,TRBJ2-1,CASGSGINEQFF,TGCGCCAGCGGTAGCGGGATCAATGAGCAGTTCTTC
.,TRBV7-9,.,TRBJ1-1,CASSESGTEAFF,TGTGCCAGCAGCGAATCAGGCACTGAAGCTTTCTTT
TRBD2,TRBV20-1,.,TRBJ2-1,CSASGASGYNEQFF,TGCAGTGCTAGTGGGGCTAGCGGGTACAATGAGCAGTTCTTC
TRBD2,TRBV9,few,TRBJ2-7,CASSATGTSGIYEQYF,TGTGCCAGCAGCGCGACTGGGACTAGCGGGATCTACGAGCAGTACTTC
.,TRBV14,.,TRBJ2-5,CASSQDRVQETQYF,TGTGCCAGCAGCCAAGATAGGGTCCAAGAGACCCAGTACTTC